The next 3 T cell receptor beta chains were all read from a single sample in a study of blood T cell repertoires in COVID-19. TCRdb's copy holds only in-frame clones and misses some; the assay was immunoSEQ multiplex PCR. The sample has roughly 150,000 clones; roughly 80% are singletons. The specimen was PBMCs or T cells enriched from blood (not recorded which). Receptors were obtained from a woman aged 50 to 65 who had recovered from COVID-19.

About this clone itself: Other DNA sequences within the sample encode an identical CDR3. This chain joins TRBV29-1 and TRBJ2-7; tentative D call: TRBD2 (5 bases). The CDR3 is made up of 12 amino acids. V lost 0 bases and J 3 bases, leaving 6 bases between the germline ends. CDR1 and CDR2 from the germline V gene are SQVTM and ANQGSEA. The CDR3 DNA follows: TGCAGCGTTGAAGATCGGGACTACGAGCAGTACTTC. Its protein is CSVEDRDYEQYF.

This chain links TRBV7-9 with TRBJ1-6, with D unclear. The CDR3 loop spans 15 amino acids. CDR1 is SEHNR, CDR2 FQNEAQ, per germline (reference sequence). Trimming removed 2 bases at V and 2 bases at J, with 7 bases between. CDR3: CASSLWAAYNSPLHF. In nucleotides, the CDR3 is TGTGCCAGCAGCTTATGGGCCGCCTATAATTCACCCCTCCACTTT.

V is TRBV5-4 and J is TRBJ2-7; D might be TRBD1 (6 bases). Germline-derived CDR1 and CDR2 are SGHNT and YYREEE (reference sequence). V was trimmed by 0 bases and J by 7 bases, leaving 8 bases between them. The CDR3 has 12 residues. CDR3 loop: CASSLDRVEQYF. In nucleotides, the CDR3 is TGTGCCAGCAGCTTGGACAGGGTTGAGCAGTACTTC.